The present TCR beta chain was sequenced within a study of blood T cell repertoires in COVID-19. Study-wide background: Samples came from the United States, Italy and Spain, spanning acute and convalescent COVID-19.

In germline, CDR1 is MNHEY, CDR2 SVGAGI. The CDR3 is 13 amino acids. The trim removed 7 bases at V and 2 bases at J, leaving 3 bases unmatched. Using immunoSEQ multiplex PCR, the repertoire was profiled, and TCRdb retains in-frame clones only, with some absent. The data contain around 190,000 clones, around 83% of them singletons. The V call is TRBV6-5, the J call TRBJ2-7; 9 bases agree with TRBD2. The material sequenced was peripheral blood. The sequence derives from a woman aged 55-70 years with acute or convalescent COVID-19. The CDR3 DNA follows: TGTGCCAGCATCCCTAGCGGGGCCTACGAGCAGTACTTC. Its translation is CASIPSGAYEQYF.